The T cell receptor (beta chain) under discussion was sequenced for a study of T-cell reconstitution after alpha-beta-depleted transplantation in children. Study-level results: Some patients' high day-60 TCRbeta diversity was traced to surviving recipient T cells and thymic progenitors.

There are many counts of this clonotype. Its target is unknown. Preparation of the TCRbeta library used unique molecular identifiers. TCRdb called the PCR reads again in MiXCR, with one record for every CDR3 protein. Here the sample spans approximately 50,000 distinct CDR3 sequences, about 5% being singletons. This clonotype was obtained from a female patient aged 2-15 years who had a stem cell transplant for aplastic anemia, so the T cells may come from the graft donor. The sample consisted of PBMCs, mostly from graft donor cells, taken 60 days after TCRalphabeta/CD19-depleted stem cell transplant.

The CDR3 coding sequence is TGTGCCACCAGCAGGGAAGAGGTATTCTCCTACGAGCAGTACTTC. Protein product: CATSREEVFSYEQYF. This chain connects TRBV15 to TRBJ2-7; D gene uncertain. CDR1 is LNHNV, CDR2 YYDKDF, per germline (reference sequence). The CDR3 runs 15 residues. The V and J ends lost 3 bases and 0 bases respectively, with 12 bases between them.